Listed below are T cell receptor beta chains from one sample, sequenced in a study of blood T cell repertoires in COVID-19. Generated by immunoSEQ multiplex PCR, the TCRdb table keeps only in-frame clones and is missing some. The data show 250,000 to 350,000 clones, about 91% seen once. The sample was peripheral blood. These receptors were taken from a woman aged 30 to 39 who had recovered from COVID-19. CDR3s include the opening cysteine and the closing phenylalanine or tryptophan. Fields, in order: J gene, D gene, CDR3 length, clone size, V gene, CDR3 DNA, CDR3 protein. D genes are given only for firm matches. Clone size is shown for a subset of rows, as once, few, many or a class of expanded clone.

TRBJ2-2,NA,16,once,TRBV6-5,TGTGCCAGCAGTTACTCGATCTCCGGGGGCACCGGGGAGCTGTTTTTT,CASSYSISGGTGELFF
TRBJ1-6,TRBD1,14,NA,TRBV25-1,TGTGCCAGCACAATACAGGGGAGTAATTCACCCCTCCACTTT,CASTIQGSNSPLHF
TRBJ1-4,NA,15,NA,TRBV28,TGTGCCAGCAGTCCCGGAGAATTGAGTGGTGAAAAACTGTTTTTT,CASSPGELSGEKLFF
TRBJ1-5,NA,18,NA,TRBV5-8,TGTGCCAGCAGCTTGGAAGGCCTCCGGGGTTATAGCAATCAGCCCCAGCATTTT,CASSLEGLRGYSNQPQHF
TRBJ1-2,TRBD1,15,once,TRBV19,TGTGCCAGTAGTACCGGGACAGGCTACGCCTATGGCTACACCTTC,CASSTGTGYAYGYTF
TRBJ2-1,NA,15,NA,TRBV7-2,TGTGCCAGCAGCCAACTAGGCTGGGGATACAATGAGCAGTTCTTC,CASSQLGWGYNEQFF
TRBJ1-2,NA,14,NA,TRBV27,TGTGCCAGCAGTTCTAGTACGTCTAACTATGGCTACACCTTC,CASSSSTSNYGYTF
TRBJ2-7,TRBD2,14,NA,TRBV2,TGTGCCAGCAGCCGGACTAGCGGGTATCAGGAGCAGTACTTC,CASSRTSGYQEQYF
TRBJ2-1,TRBD2,15,NA,TRBV4-2,TGTGCCAGCAGCCAAGTTGCTAGCGGGATCAATGAGCAGTTCTTC,CASSQVASGINEQFF
TRBJ2-7,NA,13,NA,TRBV2,TGTGCCAGCAAGCAGGGGCTGACCTACGAGCAGTACTTC,CASKQGLTYEQYF
TRBJ1-1,NA,13,NA,TRBV7-9,TGTGCCAGCAGCTCCCTCACGGTCACTGAAGCTTTCTTT,CASSSLTVTEAFF
TRBJ2-7,NA,12,NA,TRBV7-9,TGTGCCAGCAGCTCACAGGGACCCGAGCAGTACTTC,CASSSQGPEQYF
TRBJ1-2,TRBD1,19,once,TRBV9,TGTGCCAGCAGCGTTCCCGCCGGGGACAGGGGAAGTTTGAACTATGGCTACACCTTC,CASSVPAGDRGSLNYGYTF
TRBJ1-2,TRBD1,13,once,TRBV28,TGTGCCAGTCTCACAGGGGTTAACTATGGCTACACCTTC,CASLTGVNYGYTF
TRBJ1-1,NA,15,NA,TRBV5-4,TGTGCCAGCAGCTCGGGGTACAGCTCGAACACTGAAGCTTTCTTT,CASSSGYSSNTEAFF
TRBJ2-1,TRBD2,15,NA,TRBV19,TGTGCCAGTAATCGGGGGGGGCCAAGTGGTAATGAGCAGTTCTTC,CASNRGGPSGNEQFF
TRBJ1-2,TRBD1,13,NA,TRBV2,TGTGCCAGCGTCCAGGGGGTTGGGGATGGCTACACCTTC,CASVQGVGDGYTF
TRBJ2-7,NA,15,NA,TRBV7-2,TGTGCCAGCAGCCTGGGTGTGGGGGGCTCCTACGAGCAGTACTTC,CASSLGVGGSYEQYF
TRBJ2-7,TRBD2,18,NA,TRBV3-1/TRBV3-2,TGTGCCAGCAGCCAAGGAGGGACTAGCGGGGGGTTCCCCTACGAGCAGTACTTC,CASSQGGTSGGFPYEQYF
TRBJ2-5,NA,16,NA,TRBV7-2,TGTGCCAGCAGCTTCCTCCTCGGCAGGTTCCAAGAGACCCAGTACTTC,CASSFLLGRFQETQYF
TRBJ2-1,TRBD2,15,NA,TRBV30,TGTGCCTGGAGTGTACTAGCGGGGGGGCCCAATGAGCAGTTCTTC,CAWSVLAGGPNEQFF
TRBJ2-3,TRBD2,15,NA,TRBV7-9,TGTGCCAGCAGCCCAGGCGGGGGGGCCCTAGATACGCAGTATTTT,CASSPGGGALDTQYF
TRBJ2-3,TRBD1,14,NA,TRBV28,TGTGCCAGCAGAAAGGGACAGGTCACAGATACGCAGTATTTT,CASRKGQVTDTQYF
TRBJ1-6,NA,14,NA,TRBV4-3,TGCGCCAGCAGCCCAGACACGCGGAATTCACCCCTCCACTTT,CASSPDTRNSPLHF
TRBJ2-5,NA,14,NA,TRBV5-4,TGTGCCAGCAGCTTGGACGGGATCCAAGAGACCCAGTACTTC,CASSLDGIQETQYF
TRBJ2-7,TRBD2,17,once,TRBV9,TGTGCCAGCAGCCCACCGAGGAGACTAGCGGGGGCCTACGAGCAGTACTTC,CASSPPRRLAGAYEQYF
TRBJ2-1,TRBD1,15,NA,TRBV6-6,TGTGCCAGCACCCGACAGGGAGACTCCTACAATGAGCAGTTCTTC,CASTRQGDSYNEQFF
TRBJ1-3,TRBD1,12,NA,TRBV30,TGTGCCAGGACAGGGGCAGGAAACACCATATATTTT,CARTGAGNTIYF
TRBJ2-1,NA,13,NA,TRBV18,TGTGCCAGCTCACCAACTAAATACAATGAGCAGTTCTTC,CASSPTKYNEQFF
TRBJ1-2,NA,12,NA,TRBV7-2,TGTGCCAGCAGCGGCGGCCCCTATGGCTACACCTTC,CASSGGPYGYTF
TRBJ2-5,TRBD1,13,NA,TRBV7-9,TGTGCCAGCAGCGTTCAGGGGGTTGAGACCCAGTACTTC,CASSVQGVETQYF
TRBJ1-3,NA,15,NA,TRBV9,TGTGCCAGCAGCGTAGAGGGGGGGCCTGGAAACACCATATATTTT,CASSVEGGPGNTIYF
TRBJ1-1,NA,13,NA,TRBV6-2/TRBV6-3,TGTGCCAGCAGCCTACAGGGGAACACTGAAGCTTTCTTT,CASSLQGNTEAFF
TRBJ2-7,TRBD1,15,NA,TRBV24-1,TGTGCCACCAGTGATTCGGGACAGGGTAGCTACGAGCAGTACTTC,CATSDSGQGSYEQYF
TRBJ1-5,NA,16,NA,TRBV27,TGTGCCAGCAGTTTATCCTGGGGCGACGGCATCCAGCCCCAGCATTTT,CASSLSWGDGIQPQHF
TRBJ1-4,NA,13,NA,TRBV29-1,TGCAGCGTTGAGGCGGGGGCTAATGAAAAACTGTTTTTT,CSVEAGANEKLFF
TRBJ2-7,TRBD1,13,NA,TRBV7-3,TGTGCCAGCAGCGTGCAGGGGGTCTACGAGCAGTACTTC,CASSVQGVYEQYF
TRBJ1-1,TRBD1,15,NA,TRBV3-1/TRBV3-2,TGTGCCAGCAGCCAAGGCCGGACAGGGAACACTGAAGCTTTCTTT,CASSQGRTGNTEAFF
TRBJ2-5,TRBD2,15,NA,TRBV4-3,TGCGCCAGCAGCCAAACCGGGGGAGGGGACGAGACCCAGTACTTC,CASSQTGGGDETQYF
TRBJ1-1,NA,14,NA,TRBV7-9,TGTGCCAGCAGCTTACAGGGCCCTAACACTGAAGCTTTCTTT,CASSLQGPNTEAFF
TRBJ2-7,TRBD1,13,NA,TRBV19,TGTGCCAGTAGCAAGGGGGCGGTATACGAGCAGTACTTC,CASSKGAVYEQYF
TRBJ1-1,TRBD1,16,NA,TRBV7-9,TGTGCCAGCAGCCGAACAGGATATGCAGGGGGGACTGAAGCTTTCTTT,CASSRTGYAGGTEAFF
TRBJ2-7,NA,14,NA,TRBV4-1,TGCGCCAGCAGCCAAGAAACGGGGGTGCGCGAGCAGTACTTC,CASSQETGVREQYF
TRBJ2-2,NA,14,NA,TRBV27,TGTGCCAGCAGTTTTTCCGGGGGAACCGGGGAGCTGTTTTTT,CASSFSGGTGELFF
TRBJ2-5,TRBD2,14,NA,TRBV2,TGTGCCAGCAGTGGGTCGGGGGGAACAGAGACCCAGTACTTC,CASSGSGGTETQYF
TRBJ2-1,TRBD2,15,NA,TRBV7-4,TGTGCCAGCAGCGCAGGGAAGCGGGACTACAATGAGCAGTTCTTC,CASSAGKRDYNEQFF
TRBJ2-1,TRBD1,15,NA,TRBV4-1,TGCGCCAGCAGCCAAGACAGGGGGCCCTACAATGAGCAGTTCTTC,CASSQDRGPYNEQFF